Sequencing of this TCR beta chain was carried out in a study of PD-1 blockade in mismatch repair-deficient tumors. Sequenced by immunoSEQ multiplex PCR; TCRdb stores in-frame clones only, minus some. The table shows around 40,000 clones, with about 85% occurring only once. PCR or immunohistochemistry showed mismatch repair deficiency in every enrolled patient. Germline assignment: CDR1 SGHKS and CDR2 YYEKEE (reference sequence). V lost 4 bases and J 2 bases, leaving 16 bases between the germline ends. The CDR3 sequence is 16 residues long. The V and J genes are TRBV5-5 and TRBJ1-5; D ambiguous. This TCR was sampled from an adult with mismatch repair-deficient cancer. This specimen consisted of peripheral blood, obtained roughly 76 weeks after starting pembrolizumab. CDR3 sequence reads: CASSPDAGFGNQPQHF. The CDR3, as DNA: TGTGCCAGCAGCCCGGACGCGGGATTCGGCAATCAGCCCCAGCATTTT.